This entry is about one TCR beta chain. Its antigen is unknown. The entry originates in a study of breast tumors, draining lymph nodes, adjacent tissues. Whole-study results and caveats: The lymph node origin of tumor T cells was framed as consistent with a hypothesis, not demonstrated. Compared with basal-like, luminal-like tumors shared significantly more repertoire with nontumor tissue. Tumor TCR diversity was below lymph nodes but above nontumor tissue.

TCRdb called the multiplex PCR reads again in MiXCR, with one record for every CDR3 protein. The sample holds about 200,000 distinct CDR3 sequences, under 35% seen once. Breast cancer patients provided tissue from their axillary draining lymph nodes. This CDR3 is 14 amino acids long. V gave up 5 bases and J gave up 12 bases; unmatched junction bases: 10. The TCR was taken from a female donor with breast cancer. Some clones in this sample may be carry-over from other donors' samples. This chain connects TRBV12-3 or TRBV12-4 to TRBJ2-1; 10 positions match TRBD2. Material for sequencing was axillary lymph node tissue. CDR3 bases: TGTGCCAGCAGTCTTGGACTAGCGGAAGATACGCAGTTCTTC. This gives the protein CASSLGLAEDTQFF.